The sample holds a few counts of the clone carrying this TCR beta chain. What it binds is unknown. The PCR made use of 60 Vbeta and 13 Jbeta primers. Assay: immunoSEQ multiplex PCR; the TCRdb copy retains only in-frame clones and omits some. The profile shows around 70,000 clones, 78% of them singletons. These data are taken from a study of cytomegalovirus exposure and HLA in healthy donors. At the level of the study: Tens of millions of unique TCRs from HLA-typed donors were held in an early release of data.

General study points: In a later analysis, a missense DCLRE1C variant was linked to TCR beta V- and J-gene trimming. Previously analyzed data showed that most TCR beta V segments were productive at a frequency of about 90% or about 30%. One cluster of highly shared sequence variants probably arose as a sequencing artifact.

This TCR was sampled from a woman in her thirties or forties in good health and CMV-seropositive. Specimen: PBMCs.

The CDR3 spells CASSPRLVADTQYF. CDR3 nucleotides: TGTGCCAGCAGTCCCCGACTGGTGGCAGATACGCAGTATTTT. The chain recombines TRBV6-5 with TRBJ2-3; no firm D call. In germline, CDR1 is MNHEY, CDR2 SVGAGI. This CDR3 is 14 amino acids long. V was trimmed by 5 bases and J by 4 bases, leaving 13 bases between them.